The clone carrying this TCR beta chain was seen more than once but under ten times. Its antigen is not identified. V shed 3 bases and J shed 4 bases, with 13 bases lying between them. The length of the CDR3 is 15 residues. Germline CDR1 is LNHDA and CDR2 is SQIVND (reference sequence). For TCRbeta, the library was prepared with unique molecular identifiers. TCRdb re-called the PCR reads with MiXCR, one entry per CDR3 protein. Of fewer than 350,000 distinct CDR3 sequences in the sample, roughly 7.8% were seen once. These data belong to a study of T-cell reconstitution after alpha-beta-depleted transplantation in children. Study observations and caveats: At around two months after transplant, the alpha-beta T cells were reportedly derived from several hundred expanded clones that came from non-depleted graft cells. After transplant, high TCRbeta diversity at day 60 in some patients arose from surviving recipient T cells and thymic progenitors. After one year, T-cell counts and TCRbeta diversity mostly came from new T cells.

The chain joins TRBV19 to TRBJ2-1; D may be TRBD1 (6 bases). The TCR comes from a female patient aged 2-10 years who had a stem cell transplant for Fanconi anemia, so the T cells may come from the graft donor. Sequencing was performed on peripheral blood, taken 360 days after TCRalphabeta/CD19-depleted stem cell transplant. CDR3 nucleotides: TGTGCCAGTAGTATGACCGGGACACCATACAATGAGCAGTTCTTC. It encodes CASSMTGTPYNEQFF. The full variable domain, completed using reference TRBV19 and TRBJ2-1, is DGGITQSPKYLFRKEGQNVTLSCEQNLNHDAMYWYRQDPGQGLRLIYYSQIVNDFQKGDIAEGYSVSREKKESFPLTVTSAQKNPTAFYLCASSMTGTPYNEQFFGPGTRLTVL.